Listed here are 23 T cell receptor beta chains from one sample, sequenced in a study of T cells in localized non-small cell lung cancer. TCRdb keeps only in-frame clones here, not all; method: immunoSEQ multiplex PCR. The sample has roughly 72,000 clones, 86% seen once; the top ten hold 20% to 25%. Sequences were derived from peripheral blood, sampled before any cancer treatment. The receptor set was obtained from a male donor older than 55 with stage III squamous cell lung carcinoma.

J is TRBJ1-2 and V is TRBV7-2, with D possibly TRBD1 on 5 matching bases. There are 12 residues in the CDR3. The V gene lost 5 bases and the J gene lost 4 bases, with 8 bases spanning the gap. Germline V CDR1 and CDR2: SGHTA, FQGNSA. Written as DNA, the CDR3 is TGTGCCAGCAGCGCCAGGGTCTATGGCTACACCTTC. It yields the protein CASSARVYGYTF.

This chain connects TRBV6-1 to TRBJ1-1; 7 bases agree with TRBD1. The V gene end was trimmed by 10 bases and the J gene end by 0 bases; junction bases not matched to a gene: 5. This CDR3 is built from 13 residues. Germline CDR1 is MNHNS and CDR2 is SASEGT. The CDR3 region is CAIPGQMNTEAFF. The CDR3 nucleotides are TGTGCCATCCCGGGACAGATGAACACTGAAGCTTTCTTT.

This clone was recorded once. This chain links TRBV29-1 with TRBJ1-4, with D possibly matching TRBD1 (5 bases). The ends were cut back, 7 bases at V and 8 bases at J, with 17 bases in the middle. Germline V gene sequence: CDR1 SQVTM, CDR2 ANQGSEA. CDR3 length: 13 amino acids. The DNA of the CDR3 is TGCAGCGCCGCGACATCGGGGCGGGAAAAACTGTTTTTT. This encodes CSAATSGREKLFF.

The V gene is TRBV11-2, the J gene TRBJ1-1; D might be TRBD1 (6 bases). The CDR3 sequence is 14 residues long. The germline V and J ends were trimmed by 3 bases and 6 bases, with 14 bases remaining between them. Germline CDR1 and CDR2: SGHAT and FQNNGV. In DNA, the CDR3 is TGTGCCAGCAGCTTGACGACAGGTCGGCCTGAAGCTTTCTTT. It yields the protein CASSLTTGRPEAFF.

The chain combines TRBV27 with TRBJ2-1; possible D gene TRBD2, 7 bases. Trimming took 2 bases from V and 9 from J, leaving 17 bases between them. Germline CDR1 is MNHEY and CDR2 is SMNVEV (reference sequence). The CDR3 sequence is 15 residues long. The DNA of the CDR3 is TGTGCCAGCAGTTTAGACAGCGGGACCAGGGGTGAGCAGTTCTTC. Translation: CASSLDSGTRGEQFF.

V is TRBV6-6 and J is TRBJ1-1; 7 bases map to TRBD1. The CDR3 covers 16 residues. The ends lost 5 bases at V and 0 bases at J; junction bases unmatched: 9. Germline assignment: CDR1 MNHNY and CDR2 SVGAGI (reference sequence). CDR3 loop: CASSRGVGGMNTEAFF. CDR3 DNA: TGTGCCAGCAGTCGCGGCGTAGGGGGCATGAACACTGAAGCTTTCTTT.

This clone was found a few times. The V and J genes are TRBV30 and TRBJ1-1; D is uncertain. V was pared by 2 bases and J by 10 bases, with 14 bases between. Germline CDR1 and CDR2: GTSNPN and SVGIG (reference sequence). This CDR3 has 12 residues. DNA of the CDR3: TGTGCCTGGAGTCCCGCGGCCCTCCGAGCTTTCTTT. This translates into CAWSPAALRAFF. Looking up the rest from reference TRBV30 and TRBJ1-1 gives the full variable domain: SQTIHQWPATLVQPVGSPLSLECTVEGTSNPNLYWYRQAAGRGLQLLFYSVGIGQISSEVPQNLSASRPQDRQFILSSKKLLLSDSGFYLCAWSPAALRAFFGQGTRLTVV.

J is TRBJ1-1 and V is TRBV7-9, with D uncertain. This CDR3 region has 14 residues. CDR1 is SEHNR, CDR2 FQNEAQ, per germline (reference sequence). V dropped 5 bases and J dropped 0 bases, with 10 bases sitting between them. DNA of the CDR3: TGTGCCAGCAGCCCCTCAAGGTTGAACACTGAAGCTTTCTTT. It is translated as CASSPSRLNTEAFF.

Only a few counts were recorded for this clone. DNA for the CDR3: TGTGCCAGTAGCACAACCTTAGGGGCTGAAGCTTTCTTT. Protein product: CASSTTLGAEAFF. This chain joins TRBV19 and TRBJ1-1, with D possibly TRBD1 on 5 matching bases. This CDR3 is 13 amino acids long. Germline V gives CDR1 LNHDA, CDR2 SQIVND (reference sequence). V lost 6 bases and J lost 6, with 14 bases in between. Full variable domain (outside the CDR3, taken from reference TRBV19 and TRBJ1-1): DGGITQSPKYLFRKEGQNVTLSCEQNLNHDAMYWYRQDPGQGLRLIYYSQIVNDFQKGDIAEGYSVSREKKESFPLTVTSAQKNPTAFYLCASSTTLGAEAFFGQGTRLTVV.

The CDR3 DNA follows: TGTGCCAGCAGTGAAGGGAGCTACCGGGAGCAGTATTTT. Translation gives CASSEGSYREQYF. The rearrangement joins TRBV6-1 to TRBJ2-3; D is perhaps TRBD2 (5 bases). This CDR3 is 13 amino acids long. V lost 1 base and J 11 bases, leaving 13 bases between the germline ends. Germline CDR1 reads MNHNS; CDR2 reads SASEGT.

This clone was counted only a few times. This rearrangement joins TRBV6-1 to TRBJ1-5; no definite D call. Trimming took 7 bases from V and 6 from J, leaving 16 bases between them. Germline-derived CDR1 and CDR2 are MNHNS and SASEGT. The CDR3 is 14 residues long. The DNA for the CDR3 is TGTGCCAGCACCGAATCGGCACTCCGTCAGCCCCAGCATTTT. It specifies CASTESALRQPQHF.

This clone was recorded once. The chain employs TRBV9 and TRBJ2-1, with D tentatively TRBD1 (6 bases). Germline CDR1 is SGDLS and CDR2 is YYNGEE. The ends were cut back, 3 bases at V and 3 bases at J, with 13 bases in the middle. CDR3 length: 15 residues. The CDR3 DNA is TGTGCCAGCAGCGGTCCCCAGGGGCTCTACAATGAGCAGTTCTTC. This sequence encodes CASSGPQGLYNEQFF.

The chain carries TRBV6-5 and TRBJ2-5; 7 bases align to TRBD2. The germline CDR1 and CDR2 sequences are MNHEY and SVGAGI. The CDR3 covers 14 residues. V lost 6 bases and J lost 1; bases outside the gene matches: 5. The CDR3 region has the DNA TGTGCCAGCAGCCTTAGGACTAGCCAAGAGACCCAGTACTTC. It encodes CASSLRTSQETQYF.

This chain joins TRBV19 and TRBJ1-6; unclear D gene. V was trimmed by 3 bases and J by 7 bases, leaving 7 bases between them. The CDR3 runs 13 residues. Germline V gives CDR1 LNHDA, CDR2 SQIVND (reference sequence). The DNA for the CDR3 is TGTGCCAGTAGTATTGGCGGGAATTCACCCCTCCACTTT. It is translated as CASSIGGNSPLHF.

This chain joins TRBV5-5 and TRBJ1-4, with D unresolved. CDR1 SGHKS and CDR2 YYEKEE come from the germline V gene (reference sequence). Trimming left V 4 bases short and J 8 bases short, with 18 bases between. CDR3 length: 15 amino acids. The CDR3 sequence: CASSPFGLDGEKLFF. In nucleotides, the CDR3 is TGTGCCAGCAGCCCGTTCGGGCTAGATGGGGAAAAACTGTTTTTT.

CDR3 region: CASSPSTETYEQYF. DNA for the CDR3: TGTGCCAGCAGCCCCTCAACAGAAACCTACGAGCAGTACTTC. The gene calls are TRBV7-9 and TRBJ2-7, with D hard to call. The CDR3 length is 14 residues. V was shortened by 5 bases and J by 2 bases, with 13 bases between the two germline ends. The germline V gene encodes CDR1 SEHNR and CDR2 FQNEAQ (reference sequence).

The genes are TRBV18 and TRBJ2-5; TRBD1 matches 8 bases. V was pared by 2 bases and J by 2 bases, with 7 bases of the junction left unmatched. Germline-derived CDR1 and CDR2 are KGHSH and LQKENI. The length of the CDR3 is 16 residues. The CDR3 loop is CASSPTGQEFQETQYF. CDR3 nucleotides: TGTGCCAGCTCACCAACGGGACAGGAGTTTCAAGAGACCCAGTACTTC.

The table lists this clone with a count of one. This sequence joins TRBV7-2 and TRBJ2-1; tentative D call: TRBD2 (6 bases). The CDR3 is 12 residues long. The ends were cut back, 8 bases at V and 10 bases at J, with 15 bases in the middle. Germline CDR1 reads SGHTA; CDR2 reads FQGNSA. In DNA form, the CDR3 reads TGTGCCAGCGGGGCGACTAGGACGGAGCAGTTCTTC. Translated: CASGATRTEQFF.

The rearrangement links TRBV27 to TRBJ1-5; 9 nucleotides match TRBD1. Germline V gene data show CDR1 as MNHEY and CDR2 as SMNVEV (reference sequence). V lost 6 bases, J lost 1 base, and 4 bases stayed unmatched. The length of the CDR3 is 15 residues. In DNA form, the CDR3 reads TGTGCCAGCAGACCGGGACAGGGAAGCAATCAGCCCCAGCATTTT. Translation gives CASRPGQGSNQPQHF.

V is TRBV2 and J is TRBJ1-1; TRBD1 might be the D (6 bases). Trimming cost V 4 bases and J 3 bases, with 12 bases left between them. Germline V CDR1 and CDR2: SNHLY, FYNNEI. This CDR3 region has 14 residues. This CDR3 reads CASSGDTVDTEAFF. CDR3 nucleotide sequence: TGTGCCAGCAGTGGGGACACCGTAGACACTGAAGCTTTCTTT.

The chain uses TRBV11-3 and TRBJ1-1; TRBD1 might be the D (5 bases). The CDR3 loop spans 13 amino acids. V was pared by 3 bases and J by 5 bases, with 10 bases between. Germline V lookup: CDR1 SGHNT, CDR2 YENEEA. Written as DNA, the CDR3 is TGTGCCAGCAGCTTGCAGGGAGGGACTGAAGCTTTCTTT. Translation gives CASSLQGGTEAFF.

The J gene is TRBJ1-5, the V gene TRBV18; TRBD1 aligns across 7 bases. The CDR3 loop spans 15 amino acids. Germline V gives CDR1 KGHSH, CDR2 LQKENI. Trimming removed 4 bases from V and 1 base from J; junction bases left unmatched: 4. The CDR3, as DNA: TGTGCCAGCTCACGCTACAGGGGCAGCAATCAGCCCCAGCATTTT. This gives the protein CASSRYRGSNQPQHF.

The chain combines TRBV6-1 with TRBJ2-7; D is perhaps TRBD1 (6 bases). CDR1 and CDR2 (germline): MNHNS, SASEGT. Trimming removed 6 bases at V and 6 bases at J, with 15 bases between. There are 13 residues in the CDR3. The CDR3, as DNA: TGTGCCAGCAGGGAGGTCAGGGGTGGCGAGCAGTACGTC. The encoded protein is CASREVRGGEQYV.